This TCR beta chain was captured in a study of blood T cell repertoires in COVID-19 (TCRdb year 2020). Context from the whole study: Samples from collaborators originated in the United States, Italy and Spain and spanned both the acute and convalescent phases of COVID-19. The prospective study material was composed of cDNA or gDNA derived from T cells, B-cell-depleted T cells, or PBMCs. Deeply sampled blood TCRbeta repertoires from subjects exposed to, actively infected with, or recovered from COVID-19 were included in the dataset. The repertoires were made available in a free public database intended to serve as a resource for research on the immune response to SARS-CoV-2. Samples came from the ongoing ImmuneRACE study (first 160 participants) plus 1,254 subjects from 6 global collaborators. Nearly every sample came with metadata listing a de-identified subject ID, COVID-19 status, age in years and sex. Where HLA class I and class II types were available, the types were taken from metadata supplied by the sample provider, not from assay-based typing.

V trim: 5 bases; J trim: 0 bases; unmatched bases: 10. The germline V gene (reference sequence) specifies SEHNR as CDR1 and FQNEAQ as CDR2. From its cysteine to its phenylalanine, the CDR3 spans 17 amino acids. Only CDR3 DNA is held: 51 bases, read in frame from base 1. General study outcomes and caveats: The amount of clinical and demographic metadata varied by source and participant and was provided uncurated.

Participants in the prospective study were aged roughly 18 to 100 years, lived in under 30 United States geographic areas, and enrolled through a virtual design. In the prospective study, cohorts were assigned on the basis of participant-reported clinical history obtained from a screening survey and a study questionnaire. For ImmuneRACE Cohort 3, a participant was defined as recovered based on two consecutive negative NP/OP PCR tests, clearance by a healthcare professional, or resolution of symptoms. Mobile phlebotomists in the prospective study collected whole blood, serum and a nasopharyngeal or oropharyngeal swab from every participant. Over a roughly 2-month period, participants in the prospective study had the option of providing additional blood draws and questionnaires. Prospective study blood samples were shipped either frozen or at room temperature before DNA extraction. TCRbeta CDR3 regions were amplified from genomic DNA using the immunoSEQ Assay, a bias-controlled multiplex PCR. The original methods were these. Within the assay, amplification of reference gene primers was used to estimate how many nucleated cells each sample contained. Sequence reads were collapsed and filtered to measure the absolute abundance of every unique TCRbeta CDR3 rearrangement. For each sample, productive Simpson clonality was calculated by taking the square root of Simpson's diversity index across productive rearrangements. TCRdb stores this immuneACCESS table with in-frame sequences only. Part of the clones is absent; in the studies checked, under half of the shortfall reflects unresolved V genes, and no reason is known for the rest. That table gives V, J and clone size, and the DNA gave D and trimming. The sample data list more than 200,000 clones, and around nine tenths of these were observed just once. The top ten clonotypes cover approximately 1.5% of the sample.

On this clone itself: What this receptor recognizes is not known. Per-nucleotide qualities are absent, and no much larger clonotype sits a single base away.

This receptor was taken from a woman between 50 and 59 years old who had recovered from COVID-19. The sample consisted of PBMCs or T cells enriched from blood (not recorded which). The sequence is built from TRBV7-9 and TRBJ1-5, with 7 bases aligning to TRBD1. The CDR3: CASSHGTVGYSNQPQHF. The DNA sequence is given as TGTGCCAGCAGCCATGGGACAGTGGGATATAGCAATCAGCCCCAGCATTTT.